The 17 T cell receptor beta chains below were found in one sample sequenced in a study of cytomegalovirus exposure and HLA in healthy donors. Researchers ran the PCR with 60 Vbeta and 13 Jbeta primers. Using immunoSEQ multiplex PCR, the repertoire was profiled, and TCRdb retains in-frame clones only, with some absent. The sample records fewer than 100,000 clones, about four fifths being singletons. The specimen sequenced was PBMCs. Every receptor here comes from a woman aged 40-49 years in good health and CMV-seronegative.

The chain recombines TRBV25-1 with TRBJ2-3; tentatively, D is TRBD1 (6 bases). Trimming took 4 bases from V and 0 from J, leaving 14 bases between them. Germline V gene lookup returns CDR1 MGHDK and CDR2 SYGVNS. This CDR3 region has 16 residues. CDR3 bases: TGTGCCAGCAGTGTCCAGGGGTATAGGAGCACAGATACGCAGTATTTT. Its translation is CASSVQGYRSTDTQYF. Looking up the rest from reference TRBV25-1 and TRBJ2-3 gives the full variable domain: EADIYQTPRYLVIGTGKKITLECSQTMGHDKMYWYQQDPGMELHLIHYSYGVNSTEKGDLSSESTVSRIRTEHFPLTLESARPSHTSQYLCASSVQGYRSTDTQYFGPGTRLTVL.

The chain uses TRBV18 and TRBJ2-3; D is uncertain. CDR1 and CDR2 from the germline V gene are KGHSH and LQKENI. Between the trimmed V and J ends, which lost 2 bases and 2 bases, there was a span of 2 bases. This CDR3 has 12 residues. The chain's CDR3 is CASSPYTDTQYF. CDR3 in DNA: TGTGCCAGCTCACCATACACAGATACGCAGTATTTT. The complete variable domain, with remaining parts taken from reference TRBV18 and TRBJ2-3, reads NAGVMQNPRHLVRRRGQEARLRCSPMKGHSHVYWYRQLPEEGLKFMVYLQKENIIDESGMPKERFSAEFPKEGPSILRIQQVVRGDSAAYFCASSPYTDTQYFGPGTRLTVL.

V usage is TRBV18 and J usage is TRBJ1-6; D might be TRBD1 (6 bases). V lost 2 bases to trimming and J lost 7 bases, with 9 bases between them. The CDR3 covers 14 residues. In germline, CDR1 is KGHSH, CDR2 LQKENI. This CDR3 is CASSPDRRNSPLHF. The CDR3 DNA reads as TGTGCCAGCTCACCAGACAGGCGGAATTCACCCCTCCACTTT.

The chain uses TRBV7-9 and TRBJ2-5, with 8 bases identical to TRBD2. The CDR3 sequence is 15 residues long. The V gene's germline CDR1 is SEHNR and CDR2 FQNEAQ (reference sequence). The trim removed 3 bases at V and 4 bases at J, leaving 7 bases unmatched. The CDR3 DNA is TGTGCCAGCAGCTTTTTATCGGGAGGGGTAGAGACCCAGTACTTC. This gives the protein CASSFLSGGVETQYF.

The chain links TRBV20-1 to TRBJ2-4, with a possible D match to TRBD1 (6 bases). Trimming took 6 bases from V and 8 from J, leaving 11 bases between them. CDR3 size: 11 residues. Germline CDR1 is DFQATT and CDR2 is SNEGSKA (reference sequence). The CDR3 spells CSAVRTDIQYF. CDR3 DNA sequence: TGCAGTGCCGTACGGACAGACATTCAGTACTTC.

DNA for the CDR3: TGTGCCAGCTCACGGGACAGGGCGGTTCAGCCCCAGCATTTT. Translated: CASSRDRAVQPQHF. The chain combines TRBV18 with TRBJ1-5, with 9 bases lining up with TRBD1. The CDR3 covers 14 residues. Germline loops: CDR1 KGHSH, CDR2 LQKENI. Trimming took 4 bases from V and 6 from J; bases not matched to a gene: 4. Drawing the rest from reference TRBV18 and TRBJ1-5, the complete variable domain is NAGVMQNPRHLVRRRGQEARLRCSPMKGHSHVYWYRQLPEEGLKFMVYLQKENIIDESGMPKERFSAEFPKEGPSILRIQQVVRGDSAAYFCASSRDRAVQPQHFGDGTRLSIL.

The table lists this clone with a few counts. The chain joins TRBV27 to TRBJ2-2, with 7 bases identical to TRBD1. Losses at the gene ends were 3 bases for V and 5 bases for J; bases not matched to a gene: 6. Germline values: CDR1 MNHEY, CDR2 SMNVEV (reference sequence). The CDR3 runs to 15 residues. CDR3 sequence (DNA): TGTGCCAGCAGTTTCACCGACAGGGCAACCGGGGAGCTGTTTTTT. It translates to CASSFTDRATGELFF.

The chain couples TRBV13 to TRBJ2-2; 10 bases fit TRBD2. Germline loops: CDR1 PRHDT, CDR2 FYEKMQ (reference sequence). With V trimmed by 4 bases and J by 5 bases, 7 bases remained unmatched. CDR3 length: 16 amino acids. This chain's CDR3 is CASSSPSGGRTGELFF. In DNA form, the CDR3 reads TGTGCCAGCAGCTCCCCTAGCGGGGGCAGGACCGGGGAGCTGTTTTTT. Together with reference TRBV13 and TRBJ2-2, the CDR3 gives the full variable domain: AAGVIQSPRHLIKEKRETATLKCYPIPRHDTVYWYQQGPGQDPQFLISFYEKMQSDKGSIPDRFSAQQFSDYHSELNMSSLELGDSALYFCASSSPSGGRTGELFFGEGSRLTVL.

This clone was counted between two and nine times. The genes are TRBV4-3 and TRBJ1-1; maybe TRBD1 (6 bases). The V and J ends lost 4 bases and 7 bases respectively, with 13 bases between them. Germline CDR1 and CDR2: LGHNA and YSLEER. The CDR3 is 13 amino acids. In DNA form, the CDR3 reads TGCGCCAGCAGCCCAGGGTACAGGGATGAAGCTTTCTTT. Protein: CASSPGYRDEAFF.

The CDR3 sequence: CASSSRRQGSQPQHF. The CDR3 bases are TGTGCCAGCAGCTCCCGACGGCAGGGCTCTCAGCCCCAGCATTTT. The chain joins TRBV28 to TRBJ1-5; perhaps TRBD1 as D (5 bases). CDR1 is MDHEN and CDR2 is SYDVKM in the germline V gene. The CDR3 is 15 residues long. V gave up 6 bases and J gave up 6 bases, with 18 bases separating them.

This clone has only a few counts. V is TRBV19 and J is TRBJ1-3; D is perhaps TRBD1 (5 bases). The germline V gene encodes CDR1 LNHDA and CDR2 SQIVND (reference sequence). The V gene lost 3 bases and the J gene lost 0 bases, with 9 bases spanning the gap. The CDR3 spans 15 residues. The CDR3 DNA sequence: TGTGCCAGTAGTATGGGGCAAAGCTCTGGAAACACCATATATTTT. It translates to CASSMGQSSGNTIYF.

The chain recombines TRBV4-3 with TRBJ1-1; perhaps TRBD1 as D (5 bases). Germline-derived CDR1 and CDR2 are LGHNA and YSLEER. V shed 0 bases and J shed 12 bases, with 14 bases lying between them. The CDR3 is made up of 13 amino acids. CDR3 in DNA: TGCGCCAGCAGCCAAGATCAGGCAGGGTTATCTTTCTTT. Protein sequence: CASSQDQAGLSFF.

The chain joins TRBV30 to TRBJ1-2, with a possible D match to TRBD1 (5 bases). Trimming took 2 bases from V and 4 from J, leaving 14 bases between them. This CDR3 is 14 amino acids long. Per germline, CDR1 GTSNPN and CDR2 SVGIG (reference sequence). Here the CDR3 reads CAWSRVTATYGYTF. CDR3 coding DNA: TGTGCCTGGAGTAGAGTGACAGCGACCTATGGCTACACCTTC. The full variable domain, in which reference TRBV30 and TRBJ1-2 provide the parts outside the CDR3, is SQTIHQWPATLVQPVGSPLSLECTVEGTSNPNLYWYRQAAGRGLQLLFYSVGIGQISSEVPQNLSASRPQDRQFILSSKKLLLSDSGFYLCAWSRVTATYGYTFGSGTRLTVV.

This clone was seen only once. V and J are TRBV25-1 and TRBJ2-3; D is possibly TRBD2 (5 bases). The length of the CDR3 is 16 residues. The germline V and J ends were trimmed by 4 bases and 0 bases, with 14 bases remaining between them. CDR1 is MGHDK, CDR2 SYGVNS, per germline. The CDR3, as DNA: TGTGCCAGCAGTGTCCCCTCGAGGGCTAGCACAGATACGCAGTATTTT. This encodes CASSVPSRASTDTQYF. Full variable domain (remainder filled in from reference TRBV25-1 and TRBJ2-3): EADIYQTPRYLVIGTGKKITLECSQTMGHDKMYWYQQDPGMELHLIHYSYGVNSTEKGDLSSESTVSRIRTEHFPLTLESARPSHTSQYLCASSVPSRASTDTQYFGPGTRLTVL.

This rearrangement joins TRBV6-4 to TRBJ1-2; D is possibly TRBD1 (6 bases). CDR3 size: 15 residues. Germline V CDR1 and CDR2: MRHNA, SNTAGT. V was pared by 6 bases and J by 2 bases, with 16 bases between. This chain's CDR3 is CASRKRGGRNYGYTF. CDR3 nucleotides: TGTGCCAGCAGGAAACGGGGGGGGCGGAACTATGGCTACACCTTC.

V usage is TRBV19 and J usage is TRBJ2-5; TRBD1 matches at 8 bases. The CDR3 extends over 15 amino acids. CDR1 is LNHDA and CDR2 is SQIVND in the germline V gene (reference sequence). Trimming removed 4 bases from V and 5 bases from J; junction bases left unmatched: 9. The CDR3 nucleotides are TGTGCCAGTAGTAGGCGGACAGGGTCGACGGAGACCCAGTACTTC. It translates to CASSRRTGSTETQYF.

The gene calls are TRBV5-1 and TRBJ2-3; a weak D match, TRBD2 (6 bases). The V gene's germline CDR1 is SGHRS and CDR2 YFSETQ. V lost 1 base, J lost 4 bases, and 10 bases lay in between. This CDR3 has 14 residues. CDR3 coding DNA: TGCGCCAGCAGCTTGCAGACTAGTTCAGATACGCAGTATTTT. Translated, it gives CASSLQTSSDTQYF.